This T cell receptor beta chain was sequenced during a study of cytomegalovirus exposure and HLA in healthy donors. Findings of the study overall: Most TCR beta V segments were productive about 90% or about 30% of the time in an earlier analysis. Researchers reported in a later analysis that common viral pathogens appeared linked to several top clusters. An analysis that was carried out later associated 16,000 or so TCR beta sequences with HLA alleles at 0.05 false discovery rate. Sequencing artifact likely explains a cluster of highly shared sequence variants.

Turning to this clone: Antigen specificity is unknown.

V was pared by 6 bases and J by 6 bases, with 15 bases between. CDR1 and CDR2 from the germline V gene are SGHTA and FQGNSA. The length of the CDR3 is 14 residues. Both 60 Vbeta primers and 13 Jbeta primers went into the PCR. Method: immunoSEQ multiplex PCR; TCRdb's copy keeps in-frame clones and lacks some. The sample records some 190,000 clones, 70% to 75% being singletons. The chain uses TRBV7-2 and TRBJ1-3, with a weak D call TRBD1 (5 bases). The TCR originated in a young man in good health and CMV-seropositive. Specimen: PBMCs. CDR3 sequence: CASSPGRGENTIYF. The CDR3 coding sequence is TGTGCCAGCAGTCCGGGACGGGGGGAAAACACCATATATTTT.